The table lists the clone carrying this T cell receptor (beta chain) with a count of one. Trimming at V came to 5 bases and at J to 14 bases, leaving 10 bases not matched to a gene. The germline gives CDR1 WNHNN, CDR2 SYGVQD (reference sequence). The CDR3 is 12 residues long. This entry comes from a study of blood T cell repertoires in COVID-19. Assay: immunoSEQ multiplex PCR; the TCRdb copy retains only in-frame clones and omits some. Altogether about 84,000 clones are present, roughly 96% being singletons, with the ten largest covering about 4.1%. The source material was peripheral blood. This chain connects TRBV10-1 to TRBJ1-2; 8 nucleotides line up with TRBD1. The sequence was obtained from a human donor with active COVID-19. The donor label of this sample is uncertain. The CDR3 coding sequence is TGCGCCAGCAGTCTTAACCGGGACAGGCCAACCTTC. Protein product: CASSLNRDRPTF.